This T cell receptor beta chain was observed in a study of blood T cells in healthy people across ages. Each sample used at least 6.5 million PBMCs. Points from the study as a whole: A roughly linear fall in TCR beta diversity per million T cells was seen with increasing age.

The second PCR ran roughly 6 to 12 cycles with a sample-barcoded 5' primer and J-beta primers. Every molecule of cDNA carried a tag from a template-switch adaptor with 12 random nucleotides. TCRdb re-called the 5' RACE reads with MiXCR, one entry per CDR3 protein. Among about 1.6 million distinct CDR3 sequences listed, around 36% were seen once. The V and J ends lost 3 bases and 1 base, in that order; junction bases with no gene match: 2. CDR1 and CDR2 (germline): GTSNPN, SVGIG (reference sequence). The CDR3 is 14 amino acids. Comment on this clonotype: What it binds is not known.

This sequence was found in a woman in her 30s in good health. The chain has TRBV30 and TRBJ2-2; TRBD1 agrees at 7 bases. The sample taken for sequencing was blood. The CDR3 here is CAWRRTGNTGELFF. Written as DNA, the CDR3 is TGTGCCTGGAGAAGGACAGGGAACACCGGGGAGCTGTTTTTT.